The T cell receptor beta chain under discussion was sequenced for a study of T cell repertoires in cytomegalovirus infection. Across the whole study: In public TCR beta signatures, there were indications of both CMV infection and matching HLA type. General study findings and limits: Identification of carriers of CMV plus the relevant HLA was performed using cumulative public TCR beta family frequency. Ex vivo, HLA-C-restricted CMV-specific TCR beta clonotypes prevailed over the rest of the response.

This clonotype has a count of ten or more. Its specificity is not known. Germline V gene sequence: CDR1 SGHVS, CDR2 FQNEAQ. The CDR3 contains 13 residues. Trimming took 5 bases from V and 8 from J; bases not matched to a gene: 5. MiXCR, applied by TCRdb to the reads, yields one record per CDR3 protein. The table has approximately 180,000 distinct CDR3 sequences, about a sixth seen once. Material: CD8+ T cells from PBMCs. The chain has TRBV7-8 and TRBJ2-1; 8 bases map to TRBD2. The receptor's source is a human donor in good health (CMV status not recorded). Some clones in this sample may be carry-over from other donors' samples. The CDR3 nucleotides are TGTGCCAGCAGCCCGGGAGGGGTGGATGAGCAGTTCTTC. It specifies CASSPGGVDEQFF.